This TCR beta chain comes out of a study of spatial heterogeneity in lung cancer. Turning to the study itself: Beta-chain sequences were consistently detected more often than alpha-chain sequences.

Carried by each TCR cDNA molecule was a unique molecular identifier. MiXCR, applied by TCRdb to the 5' RACE reads, yields one record per CDR3 protein. The sample shows about 12,000 distinct CDR3 sequences, about 6.2% of them seen only once. This clonotype is medium-sized (0.01 to 0.1%) within its sample. Since it is a stray read in a library aimed at alpha chains, this beta chain has a size that is not meaningful. Time point meaning: sample taken at primary tumor resection. Unsorted whole RNA samples from tumor, nontumor lung or frozen PBMC were sequenced. Untreated early-stage non-small cell lung cancer patients, 55 to 85 in total, were the donors. The CDR3 extends over 17 amino acids. Deletions cut 2 bases from V and 3 bases from J, with 19 bases between. CDR1 is SGHTA, CDR2 FQGTGA, per germline.

The chain uses TRBV7-3 and TRBJ1-1; D unclear. The TCR comes from a male donor with early-stage non-small cell lung cancer. Sequencing was performed on normal lung tissue next to the tumor, taken at surgery. CDR3 sequence reads: CASSLRPLQRADTEAFF. The CDR3, as DNA: TGTGCCAGCAGCTTACGCCCCCTACAAAGGGCGGACACTGAAGCTTTCTTT.